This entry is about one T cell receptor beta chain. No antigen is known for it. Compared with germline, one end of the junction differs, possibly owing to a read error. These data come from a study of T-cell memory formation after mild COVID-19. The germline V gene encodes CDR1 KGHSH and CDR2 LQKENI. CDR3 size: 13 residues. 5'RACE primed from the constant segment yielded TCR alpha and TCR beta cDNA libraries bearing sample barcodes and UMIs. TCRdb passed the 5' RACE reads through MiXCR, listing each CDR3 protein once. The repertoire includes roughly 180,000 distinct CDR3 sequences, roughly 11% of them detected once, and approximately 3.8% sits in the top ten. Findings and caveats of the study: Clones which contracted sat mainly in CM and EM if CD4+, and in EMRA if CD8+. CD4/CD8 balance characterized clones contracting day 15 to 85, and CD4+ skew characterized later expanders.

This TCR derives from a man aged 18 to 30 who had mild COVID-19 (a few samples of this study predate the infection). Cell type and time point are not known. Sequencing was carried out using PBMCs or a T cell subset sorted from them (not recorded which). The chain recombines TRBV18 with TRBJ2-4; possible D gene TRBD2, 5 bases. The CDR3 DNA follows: TGTGCCAGCTCACCACCGGGGATCGGGGTGCTGCACTTC. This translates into CASSPPGIGVLHF.